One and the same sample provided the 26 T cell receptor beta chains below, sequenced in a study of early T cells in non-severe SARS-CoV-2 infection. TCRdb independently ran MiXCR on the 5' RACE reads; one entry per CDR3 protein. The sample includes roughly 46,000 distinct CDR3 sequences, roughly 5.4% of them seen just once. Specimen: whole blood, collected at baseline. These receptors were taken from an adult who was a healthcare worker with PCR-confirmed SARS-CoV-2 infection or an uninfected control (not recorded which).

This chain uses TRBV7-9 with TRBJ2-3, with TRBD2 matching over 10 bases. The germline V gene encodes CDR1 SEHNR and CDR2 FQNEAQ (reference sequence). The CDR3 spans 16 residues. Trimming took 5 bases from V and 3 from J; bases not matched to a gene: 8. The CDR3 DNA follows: TGTGCCAGCAGCCCTCAAGCGGGAGGGCCGACAGATACGCAGTATTTT. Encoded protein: CASSPQAGGPTDTQYF. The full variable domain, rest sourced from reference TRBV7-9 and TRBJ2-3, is DTGVSQNPRHKITKRGQNVTFRCDPISEHNRLYWYRQTLGQGPEFLTYFQNEAQLEKSRLLSDRFSAERPKGSFSTLEIQRTEQGDSAMYLCASSPQAGGPTDTQYFGPGTRLTVL.

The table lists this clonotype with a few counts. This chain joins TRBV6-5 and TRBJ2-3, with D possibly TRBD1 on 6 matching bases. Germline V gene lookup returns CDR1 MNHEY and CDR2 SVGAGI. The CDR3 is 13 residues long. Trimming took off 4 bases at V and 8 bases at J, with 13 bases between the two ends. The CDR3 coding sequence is TGTGCCAGCAGTTCCACGCGAGGGGGTACGCAGTATTTT. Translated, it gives CASSSTRGGTQYF.

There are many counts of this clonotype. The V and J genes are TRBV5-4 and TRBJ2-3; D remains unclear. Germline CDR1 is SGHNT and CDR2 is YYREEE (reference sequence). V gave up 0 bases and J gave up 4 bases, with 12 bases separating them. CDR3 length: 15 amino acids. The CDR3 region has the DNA TGTGCCAGCAGCTTGGTCGGCAATGGGGCAGATACGCAGTATTTT. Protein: CASSLVGNGADTQYF.

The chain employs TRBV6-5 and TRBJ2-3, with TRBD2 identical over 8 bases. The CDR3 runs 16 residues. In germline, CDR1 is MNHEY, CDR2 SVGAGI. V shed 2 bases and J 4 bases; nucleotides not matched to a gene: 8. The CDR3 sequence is CASSYISGSSPDTQYF. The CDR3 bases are TGTGCCAGCAGTTACATCAGCGGGAGTAGTCCAGATACGCAGTATTTT.

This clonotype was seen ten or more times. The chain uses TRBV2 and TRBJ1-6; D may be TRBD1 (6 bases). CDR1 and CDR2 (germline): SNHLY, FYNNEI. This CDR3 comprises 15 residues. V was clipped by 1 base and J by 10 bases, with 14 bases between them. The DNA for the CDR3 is TGTGCCAGCAGTGAAGACAGGGCCGGTCGGTCACCCCTCCACTTT. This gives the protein CASSEDRAGRSPLHF.

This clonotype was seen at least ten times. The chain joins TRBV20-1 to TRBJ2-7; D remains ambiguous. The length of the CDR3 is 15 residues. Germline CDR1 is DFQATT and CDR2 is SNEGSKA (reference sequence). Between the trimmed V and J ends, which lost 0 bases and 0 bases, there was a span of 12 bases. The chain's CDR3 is CSARDKRLASYEQYF. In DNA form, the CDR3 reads TGCAGTGCTAGAGATAAGAGGCTGGCCTCCTACGAGCAGTACTTC.

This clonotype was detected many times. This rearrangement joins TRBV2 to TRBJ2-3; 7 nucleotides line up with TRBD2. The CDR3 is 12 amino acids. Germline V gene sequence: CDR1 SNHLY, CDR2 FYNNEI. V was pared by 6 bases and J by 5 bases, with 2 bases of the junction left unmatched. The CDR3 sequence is CASSGTKDTQYF. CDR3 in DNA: TGTGCCAGCAGCGGGACTAAAGATACGCAGTATTTT.

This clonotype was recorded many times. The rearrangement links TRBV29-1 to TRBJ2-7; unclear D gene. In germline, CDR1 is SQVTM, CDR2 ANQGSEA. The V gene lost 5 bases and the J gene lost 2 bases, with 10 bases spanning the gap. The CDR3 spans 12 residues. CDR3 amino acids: CSVRVTAYEQYF. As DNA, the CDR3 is TGCAGCGTTCGAGTAACCGCCTACGAGCAGTACTTC.

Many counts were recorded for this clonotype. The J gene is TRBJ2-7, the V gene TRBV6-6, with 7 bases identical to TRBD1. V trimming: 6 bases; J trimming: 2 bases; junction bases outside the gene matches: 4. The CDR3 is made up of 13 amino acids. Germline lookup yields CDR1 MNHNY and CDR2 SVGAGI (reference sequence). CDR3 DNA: TGTGCCAGCAGGCGGACAGGAGCCTACGAGCAGTACTTC. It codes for CASRRTGAYEQYF.

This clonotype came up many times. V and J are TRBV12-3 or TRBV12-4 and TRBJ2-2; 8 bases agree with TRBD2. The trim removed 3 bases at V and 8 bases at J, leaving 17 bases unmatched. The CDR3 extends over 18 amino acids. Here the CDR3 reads CASSFPVAGPPLTGELFF. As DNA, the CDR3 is TGTGCCAGCAGTTTCCCGGTAGCGGGACCGCCTCTCACGGGGGAGCTGTTTTTT.

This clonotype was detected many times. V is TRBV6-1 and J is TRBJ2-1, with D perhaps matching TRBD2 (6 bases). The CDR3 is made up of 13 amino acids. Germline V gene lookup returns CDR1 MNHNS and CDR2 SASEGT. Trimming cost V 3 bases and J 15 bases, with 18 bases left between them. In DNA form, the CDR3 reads TGTGCCAGCAGTGAGCGGGAATTGGCCTCGCCGTTCTTC. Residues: CASSERELASPFF.

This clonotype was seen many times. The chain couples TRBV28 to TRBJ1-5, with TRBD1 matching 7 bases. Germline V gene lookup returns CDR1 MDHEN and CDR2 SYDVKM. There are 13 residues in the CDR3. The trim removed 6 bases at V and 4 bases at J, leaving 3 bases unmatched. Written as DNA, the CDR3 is TGTGCCAGCAGACTGGACAGGAATCAGCCCCAGCATTTT. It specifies CASRLDRNQPQHF.

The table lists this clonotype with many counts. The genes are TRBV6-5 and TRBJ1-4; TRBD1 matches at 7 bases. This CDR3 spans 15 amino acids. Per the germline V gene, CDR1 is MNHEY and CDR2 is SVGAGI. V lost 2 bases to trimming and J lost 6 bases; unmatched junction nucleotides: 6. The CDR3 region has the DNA TGTGCCAGCAGTTACACCCAGGGGGAAGATGAAAAACTGTTTTTT. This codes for CASSYTQGEDEKLFF.

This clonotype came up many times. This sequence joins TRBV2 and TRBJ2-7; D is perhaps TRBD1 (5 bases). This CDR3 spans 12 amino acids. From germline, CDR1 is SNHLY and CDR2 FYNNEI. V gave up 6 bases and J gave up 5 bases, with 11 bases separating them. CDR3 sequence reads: CASSLIGDEQYF. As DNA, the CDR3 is TGTGCCAGCAGCCTCATAGGGGACGAGCAGTACTTC.

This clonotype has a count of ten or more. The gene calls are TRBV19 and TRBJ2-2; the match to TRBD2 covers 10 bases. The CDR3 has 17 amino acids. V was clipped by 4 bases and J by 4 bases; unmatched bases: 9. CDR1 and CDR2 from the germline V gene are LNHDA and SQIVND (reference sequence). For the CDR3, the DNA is TGTGCCAGTAGTAGTTCCCCTCTAGCGGGAGTCACCGGGGAGCTGTTTTTT. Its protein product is CASSSSPLAGVTGELFF.

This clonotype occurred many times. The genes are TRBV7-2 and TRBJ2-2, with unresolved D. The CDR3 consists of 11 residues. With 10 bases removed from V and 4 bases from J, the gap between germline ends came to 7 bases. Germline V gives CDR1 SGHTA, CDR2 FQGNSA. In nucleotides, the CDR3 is TGTGCCATTATTTTCACCGGGGAGCTGTTTTTT. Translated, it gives CAIIFTGELFF. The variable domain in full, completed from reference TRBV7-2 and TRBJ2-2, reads GAGVSQSPSNKVTEKGKDVELRCDPISGHTALYWYRQSLGQGLEFLIYFQGNSAPDKSGLPSDRFSAERTGGSVSTLTIQRTQQEDSAVYLCAIIFTGELFFGEGSRLTVL.

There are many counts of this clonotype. The CDR3 nucleotides are TGTGCCAGCCAAGAGCGGGGGGTATCAGATACGCAGTATTTT. As protein: CASQERGVSDTQYF. J is TRBJ2-3 and V is TRBV7-9, with 9 bases fitting TRBD2. V lost 8 bases to trimming and J lost 4 bases; unmatched junction nucleotides: 7. Per germline, CDR1 SEHNR and CDR2 FQNEAQ (reference sequence). The CDR3 contains 14 residues.

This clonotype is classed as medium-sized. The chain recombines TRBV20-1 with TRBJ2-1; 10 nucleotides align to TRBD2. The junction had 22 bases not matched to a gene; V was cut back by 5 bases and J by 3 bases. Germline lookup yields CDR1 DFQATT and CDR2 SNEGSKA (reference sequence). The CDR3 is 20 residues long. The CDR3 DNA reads TGCAGTGCTGCCAGACCAGGGACTAGCGAATCCCAGGCCGTCTACAATGAGCAGTTCTTC. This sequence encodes CSAARPGTSESQAVYNEQFF.

CDR3 nucleotide sequence: TGTGCCACCAGTGAGCTCATACAGGGAGGCAAAAACATTCAGTACTTC. Its translation: CATSELIQGGKNIQYF. The chain combines TRBV24-1 with TRBJ2-4; D possibly matches TRBD1 or TRBD2 (6 bases each). CDR1 is KGHDR, CDR2 SFDVKD, per germline. Trimming shortened V by 4 bases and J by 3 bases, and 15 bases separated the two germline ends. There are 16 residues in the CDR3.

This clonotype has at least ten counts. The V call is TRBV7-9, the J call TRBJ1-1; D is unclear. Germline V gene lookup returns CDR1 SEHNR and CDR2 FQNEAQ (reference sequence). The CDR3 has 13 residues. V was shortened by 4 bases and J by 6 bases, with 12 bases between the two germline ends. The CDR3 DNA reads TGTGCCAGCAGCTCCTTAGAGGCCTCTGAAGCTTTCTTT. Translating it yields CASSSLEASEAFF. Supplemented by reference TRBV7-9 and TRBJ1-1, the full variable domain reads DTGVSQNPRHKITKRGQNVTFRCDPISEHNRLYWYRQTLGQGPEFLTYFQNEAQLEKSRLLSDRFSAERPKGSFSTLEIQRTEQGDSAMYLCASSSLEASEAFFGQGTRLTVV.

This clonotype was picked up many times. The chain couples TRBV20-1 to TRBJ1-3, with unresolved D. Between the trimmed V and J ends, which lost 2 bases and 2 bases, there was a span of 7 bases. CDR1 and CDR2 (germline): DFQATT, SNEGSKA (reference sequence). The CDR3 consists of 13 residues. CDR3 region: CSARWRTGNTIYF. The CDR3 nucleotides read TGCAGTGCTAGATGGAGGACTGGAAACACCATATATTTT.

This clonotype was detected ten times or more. The CDR3 region is CAWSGQGAYEQYF. CDR3 DNA sequence: TGTGCCTGGAGTGGACAGGGGGCCTACGAGCAGTACTTC. The gene calls are TRBV30 and TRBJ2-7; 9 bases map to TRBD1. J lost 2 bases, V lost 1 base, and 0 bases had no gene match. This CDR3 has 13 amino acids. Germline CDR1 is GTSNPN and CDR2 is SVGIG (reference sequence).

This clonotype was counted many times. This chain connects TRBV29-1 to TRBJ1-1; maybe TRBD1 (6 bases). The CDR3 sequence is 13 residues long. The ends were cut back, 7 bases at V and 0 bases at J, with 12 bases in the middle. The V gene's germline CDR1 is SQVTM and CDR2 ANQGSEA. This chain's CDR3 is CSGTDSVNTEAFF. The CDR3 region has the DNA TGCAGCGGCACGGACAGCGTGAACACTGAAGCTTTCTTT.

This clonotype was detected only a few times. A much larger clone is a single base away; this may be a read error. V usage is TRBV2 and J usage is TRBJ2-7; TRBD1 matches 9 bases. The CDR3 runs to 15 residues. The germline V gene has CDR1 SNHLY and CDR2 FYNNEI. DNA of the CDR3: TGTGTCAGCAGTCACAGGGGGACAGGGAACTACGAGCAGTACTTC. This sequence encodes CVSSHRGTGNYEQYF.

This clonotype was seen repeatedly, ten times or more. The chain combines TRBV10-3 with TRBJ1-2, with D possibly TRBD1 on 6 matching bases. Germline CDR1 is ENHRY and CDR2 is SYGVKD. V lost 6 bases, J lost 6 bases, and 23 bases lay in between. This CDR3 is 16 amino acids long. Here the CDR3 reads CAISAPQGTPYNGYTF. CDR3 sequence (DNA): TGTGCCATCAGCGCCCCACAGGGAACCCCTTACAATGGCTACACCTTC.

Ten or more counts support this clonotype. Written as DNA, the CDR3 is TGCGCCAGCAGCCAGTGGAACACTGAAGCTTTCTTT. Translation gives CASSQWNTEAFF. The chain carries TRBV4-1 and TRBJ1-1; no clear D. The CDR3 has 12 amino acids. CDR1 MGHRA and CDR2 YSYEKL come from the germline V gene. Deletions cut 3 bases from V and 1 base from J, with 3 bases between.